This TCR beta chain was identified during a study of cytomegalovirus exposure and HLA in healthy donors. In the PCR, 60 Vbeta and 13 Jbeta primers were used. Here immunoSEQ multiplex PCR was the method, and the copy in TCRdb shows in-frame clones only, minus some. Here the sample spans fewer than 200,000 clones, less than 85% being singletons. Germline CDR1 SGHVS, CDR2 FQNEAQ. This CDR3 region has 17 residues. V lost 5 bases to trimming and J lost 4 bases; unmatched junction nucleotides: 14. V usage is TRBV7-8 and J usage is TRBJ1-3; 7 bases agree with TRBD1. Sequenced: PBMCs. The source is a male donor in good health and CMV-seronegative. The DNA for the CDR3 is TGTGCCAGCAGCCCAGTAGCGACAGGGTTATCCGGAAACACCATATATTTT. Amino acid sequence: CASSPVATGLSGNTIYF.